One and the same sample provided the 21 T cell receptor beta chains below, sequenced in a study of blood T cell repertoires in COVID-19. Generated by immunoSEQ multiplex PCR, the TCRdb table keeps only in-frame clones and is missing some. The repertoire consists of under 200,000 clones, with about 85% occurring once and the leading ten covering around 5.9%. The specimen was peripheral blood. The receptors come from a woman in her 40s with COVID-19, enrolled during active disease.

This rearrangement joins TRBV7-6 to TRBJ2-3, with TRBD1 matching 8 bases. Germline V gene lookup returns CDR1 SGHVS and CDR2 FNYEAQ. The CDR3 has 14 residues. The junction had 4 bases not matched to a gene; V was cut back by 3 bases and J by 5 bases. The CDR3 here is CASSFDRGQDTQYF. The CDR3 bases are TGTGCCAGCAGCTTCGACAGGGGTCAAGATACGCAGTATTTT.

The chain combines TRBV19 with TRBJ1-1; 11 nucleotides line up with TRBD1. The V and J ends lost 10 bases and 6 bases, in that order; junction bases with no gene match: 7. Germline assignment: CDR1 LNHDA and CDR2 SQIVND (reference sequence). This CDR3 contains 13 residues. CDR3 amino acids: CATGGDRGSEAFF. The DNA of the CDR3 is TGTGCCACCGGGGGGGACAGGGGGTCTGAAGCTTTCTTT. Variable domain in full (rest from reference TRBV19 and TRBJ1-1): DGGITQSPKYLFRKEGQNVTLSCEQNLNHDAMYWYRQDPGQGLRLIYYSQIVNDFQKGDIAEGYSVSREKKESFPLTVTSAQKNPTAFYLCATGGDRGSEAFFGQGTRLTVV.

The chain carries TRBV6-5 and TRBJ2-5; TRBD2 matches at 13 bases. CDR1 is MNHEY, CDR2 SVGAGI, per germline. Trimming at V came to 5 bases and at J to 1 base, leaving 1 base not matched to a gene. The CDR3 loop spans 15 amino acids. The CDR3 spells CASSTSGRAQETQYF. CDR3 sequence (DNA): TGTGCCAGCAGTACTAGCGGGAGGGCCCAAGAGACCCAGTACTTC.

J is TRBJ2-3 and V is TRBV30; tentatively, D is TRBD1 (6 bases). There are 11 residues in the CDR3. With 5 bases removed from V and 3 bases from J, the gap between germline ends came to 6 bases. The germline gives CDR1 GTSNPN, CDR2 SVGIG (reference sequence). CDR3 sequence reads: CAWGQTDTQYF. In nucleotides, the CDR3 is TGTGCCTGGGGACAGACAGATACGCAGTATTTT. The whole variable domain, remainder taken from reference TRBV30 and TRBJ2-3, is SQTIHQWPATLVQPVGSPLSLECTVEGTSNPNLYWYRQAAGRGLQLLFYSVGIGQISSEVPQNLSASRPQDRQFILSSKKLLLSDSGFYLCAWGQTDTQYFGPGTRLTVL.

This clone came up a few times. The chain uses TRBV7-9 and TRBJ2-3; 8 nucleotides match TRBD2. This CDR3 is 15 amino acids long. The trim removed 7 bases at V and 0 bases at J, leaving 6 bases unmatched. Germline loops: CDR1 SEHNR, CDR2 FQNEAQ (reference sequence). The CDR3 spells CASKGPGGSTDTQYF. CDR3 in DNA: TGTGCCAGCAAAGGACCGGGGGGGAGCACAGATACGCAGTATTTT. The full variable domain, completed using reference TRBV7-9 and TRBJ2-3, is DTGVSQNPRHKITKRGQNVTFRCDPISEHNRLYWYRQTLGQGPEFLTYFQNEAQLEKSRLLSDRFSAERPKGSFSTLEIQRTEQGDSAMYLCASKGPGGSTDTQYFGPGTRLTVL.

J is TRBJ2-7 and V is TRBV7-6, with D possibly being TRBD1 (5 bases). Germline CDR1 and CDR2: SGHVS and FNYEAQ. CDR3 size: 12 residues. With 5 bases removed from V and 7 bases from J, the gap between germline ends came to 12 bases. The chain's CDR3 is CASSRVGAEQYF. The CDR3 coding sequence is TGTGCCAGCAGCCGGGTTGGGGCTGAGCAGTACTTC.

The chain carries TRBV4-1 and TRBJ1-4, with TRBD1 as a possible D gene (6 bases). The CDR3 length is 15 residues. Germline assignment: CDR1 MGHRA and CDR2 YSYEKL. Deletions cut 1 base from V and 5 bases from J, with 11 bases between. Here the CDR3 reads CASSQVGGPNEKLFF. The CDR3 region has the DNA TGCGCCAGCAGCCAAGTGGGGGGGCCCAATGAAAAACTGTTTTTT.

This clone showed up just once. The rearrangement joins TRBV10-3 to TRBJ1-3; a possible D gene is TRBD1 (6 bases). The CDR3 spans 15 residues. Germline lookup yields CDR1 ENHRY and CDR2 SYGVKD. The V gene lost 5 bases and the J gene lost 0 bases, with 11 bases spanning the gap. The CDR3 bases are TGTGCCATCAGTCTGGGACATCTCTCTGGAAACACCATATATTTT. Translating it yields CAISLGHLSGNTIYF.

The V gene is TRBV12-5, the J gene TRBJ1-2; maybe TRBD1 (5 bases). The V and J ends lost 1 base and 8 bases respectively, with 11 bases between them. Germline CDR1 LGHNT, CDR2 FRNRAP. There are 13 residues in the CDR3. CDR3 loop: CASGLGREGGYTF. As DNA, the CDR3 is TGTGCTAGTGGTTTGGGCAGGGAGGGCGGCTACACCTTC.

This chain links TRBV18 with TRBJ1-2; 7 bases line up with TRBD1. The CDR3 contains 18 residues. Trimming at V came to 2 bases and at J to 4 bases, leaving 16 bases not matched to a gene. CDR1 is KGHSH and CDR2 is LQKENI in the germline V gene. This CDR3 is CASSPGVVATGTAYGYTF. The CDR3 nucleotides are TGTGCCAGCTCACCAGGTGTGGTGGCGACAGGGACCGCCTATGGCTACACCTTC.

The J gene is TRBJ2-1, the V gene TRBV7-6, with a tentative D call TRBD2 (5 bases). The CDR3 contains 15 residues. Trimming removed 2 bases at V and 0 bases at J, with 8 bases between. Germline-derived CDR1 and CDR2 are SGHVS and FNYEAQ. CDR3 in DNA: TGTGCCAGCAGCTTAAGGGAGAGCTCCTACAATGAGCAGTTCTTC. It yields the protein CASSLRESSYNEQFF.

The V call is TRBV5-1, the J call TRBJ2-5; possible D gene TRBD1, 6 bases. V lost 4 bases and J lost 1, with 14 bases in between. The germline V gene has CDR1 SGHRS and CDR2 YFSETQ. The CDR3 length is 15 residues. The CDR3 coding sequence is TGCGCCAGCAGCATACAGATAGGGGGCCAAGAGACCCAGTACTTC. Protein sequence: CASSIQIGGQETQYF.

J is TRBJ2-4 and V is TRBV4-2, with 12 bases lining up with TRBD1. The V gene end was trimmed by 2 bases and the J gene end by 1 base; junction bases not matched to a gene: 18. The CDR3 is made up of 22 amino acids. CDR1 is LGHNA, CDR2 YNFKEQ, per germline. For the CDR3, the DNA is TGTGCCAGCAGCCAAAAGCTCCGGTCGGGACAGGGGGCTAATATGGCCAAAAACATTCAGTACTTC. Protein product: CASSQKLRSGQGANMAKNIQYF.

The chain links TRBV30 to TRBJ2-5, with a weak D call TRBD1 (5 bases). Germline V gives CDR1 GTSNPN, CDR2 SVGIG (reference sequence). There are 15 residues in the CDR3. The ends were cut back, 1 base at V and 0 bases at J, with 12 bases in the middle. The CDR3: CAWSAPVGDQETQYF. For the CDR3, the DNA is TGTGCCTGGAGTGCCCCTGTAGGGGACCAAGAGACCCAGTACTTC.

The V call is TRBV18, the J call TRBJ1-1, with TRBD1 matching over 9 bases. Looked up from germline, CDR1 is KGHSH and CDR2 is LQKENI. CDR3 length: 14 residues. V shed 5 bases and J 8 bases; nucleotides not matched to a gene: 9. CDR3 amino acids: CASSTGQGKPEAFF. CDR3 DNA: TGTGCCAGCTCAACGGGACAGGGAAAACCCGAAGCTTTCTTT.

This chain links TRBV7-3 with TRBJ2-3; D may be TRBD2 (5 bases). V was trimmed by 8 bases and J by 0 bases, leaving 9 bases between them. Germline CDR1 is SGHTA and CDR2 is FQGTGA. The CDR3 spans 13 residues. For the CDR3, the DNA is TGTGCCAGCTCGAGGGCTAGCACAGATACGCAGTATTTT. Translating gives CASSRASTDTQYF.

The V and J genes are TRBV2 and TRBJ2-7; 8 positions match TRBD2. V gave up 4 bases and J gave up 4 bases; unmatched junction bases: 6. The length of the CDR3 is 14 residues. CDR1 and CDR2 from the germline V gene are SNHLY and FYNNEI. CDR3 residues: CASSAGTSSYEQYF. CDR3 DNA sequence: TGTGCCAGCAGTGCCGGGACTAGTTCGTACGAGCAGTACTTC. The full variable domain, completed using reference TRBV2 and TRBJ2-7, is EPEVTQTPSHQVTQMGQEVILRCVPISNHLYFYWYRQILGQKVEFLVSFYNNEISEKSEIFDDQFSVERPDGSNFTLKIRSTKLEDSAMYFCASSAGTSSYEQYFGPGTRLTVT.

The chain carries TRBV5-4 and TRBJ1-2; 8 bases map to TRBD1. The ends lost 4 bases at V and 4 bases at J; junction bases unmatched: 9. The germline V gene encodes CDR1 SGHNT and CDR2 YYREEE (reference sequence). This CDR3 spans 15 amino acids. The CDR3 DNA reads TGTGCCAGCAGCAATCGGGACAGGTCGGCCTATGGCTACACCTTC. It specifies CASSNRDRSAYGYTF.

The CDR3 nucleotides are TGTGCCAGCTCACCCACAGGGGATGCTACGCAGTATTTT. Encoded protein: CASSPTGDATQYF. The chain couples TRBV18 to TRBJ2-3; TRBD1 matches 7 bases. This CDR3 region has 13 residues. J gave up 8 bases and V 3 bases, and 5 bases lay outside the gene matches. Germline V gene sequence: CDR1 KGHSH, CDR2 LQKENI.

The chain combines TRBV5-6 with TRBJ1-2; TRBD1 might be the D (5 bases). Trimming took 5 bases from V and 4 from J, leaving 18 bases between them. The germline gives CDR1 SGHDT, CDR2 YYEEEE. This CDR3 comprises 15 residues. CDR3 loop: CASSPGGSGGYGYTF. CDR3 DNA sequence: TGTGCCAGCAGTCCGGGGGGATCGGGAGGCTATGGCTACACCTTC.

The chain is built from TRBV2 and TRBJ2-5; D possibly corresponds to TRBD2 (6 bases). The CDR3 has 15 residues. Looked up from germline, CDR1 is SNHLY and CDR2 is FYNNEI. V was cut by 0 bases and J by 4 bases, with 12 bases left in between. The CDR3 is CASSEARGGGETQYF. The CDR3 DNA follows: TGTGCCAGCAGTGAAGCGCGTGGGGGAGGAGAGACCCAGTACTTC.